A selection of T cell receptor beta chains follows, all from one sample in a study of T-cell reconstitution after alpha-beta-depleted transplantation in children. Each CDR3 protein gets one entry after TCRdb re-called the PCR reads with MiXCR. The sample lists 440,000 or so distinct CDR3 sequences, over 40% occurring once. The sample was PBMCs, taken before TCRalphabeta/CD19-depleted stem cell transplant. Receptors originate from a girl aged 2-10 years with aplastic anemia, due to receive a stem cell transplant. CDR3s include the opening cysteine and the closing phenylalanine or tryptophan. The D gene is left open where the match is weak. The size field is filled for only some rows; it gives once, few, many or a size class.

J gene	clone size	D gene	V gene	CDR3 DNA	CDR3 protein
TRBJ2-5	once	-	TRBV30	TGTGCCTGGACTAGGCAAGAGACCCAGTACTTC	CAWTRQETQYF
TRBJ1-5	-	-	TRBV5-1	TGCGCCAGCAGCTTGGATGCGGGCAACAATCAGCCCCAGCATTTT	CASSLDAGNNQPQHF
TRBJ1-2	-	-	TRBV20-1	TGCAGTGCTAGAGAGGACAGCAGCGCCCCAAACTATGGCTACACCTTC	CSAREDSSAPNYGYTF
TRBJ2-7	-	-	TRBV20-1	TGCAGTGCTAGTAGAGGGTACGGCGAGCAGTACTTC	CSASRGYGEQYF
TRBJ2-3	-	-	TRBV10-3	TGTGCCATCAGTGAGCGGCAGGCTAAGGATACGCAGTATTTT	CAISERQAKDTQYF
TRBJ2-7	few	-	TRBV20-1	TGCAGTGCTAGAGATTCGCTAGAGCAGTACTTC	CSARDSLEQYF
TRBJ2-1	few	TRBD2	TRBV7-9	TGTGCCAGCAGCTTGCCTAGCGGGAGTCAGAATGAGCAGTTCTTC	CASSLPSGSQNEQFF
TRBJ2-3	-	-	TRBV6-6	TGTGCCAGCGGGGTTTCGGATACGCAGTATTTT	CASGVSDTQYF
TRBJ1-6	few	TRBD1	TRBV12-3/TRBV12-4	TGTGCCAGCAGTTTCCCGGGACAGGGTTTTTCACCCCTCCACTTT	CASSFPGQGFSPLHF
TRBJ2-1	-	-	TRBV5-1	TGCGCCAGCAGCTGGGGGGCGGGGGAACACAATGAGCAGTTCTTC	CASSWGAGEHNEQFF
TRBJ2-3	-	TRBD2	TRBV28	TGTGCCAGCTGCCCTAAAGGACTAGCGCGATACACAGATACGCAGTATTTT	CASCPKGLARYTDTQYF
TRBJ2-7	-	-	TRBV30	TGTGCCTGGAGTGTTGCTGCCACCTACGAGCAGTACTTC	CAWSVAATYEQYF
TRBJ1-4	-	TRBD1	TRBV7-9	TGTGCCAGCAGCTCGACAGGGGCCGGGGAAAAACTGTCTTTT	CASSSTGAGEKLSF
TRBJ2-3	-	TRBD2	TRBV7-2	TGTGCCAGCAGCTTATACGGGACTAGTGTCACAGATACGCAGTATTTT	CASSLYGTSVTDTQYF
TRBJ2-7	-	-	TRBV10-3	TGTGCCATCAGTTGGTCCGTGGGCTACGAGCAGTACTTC	CAISWSVGYEQYF
TRBJ2-5	-	-	TRBV20-1	TGCAGTGCTAGACTGGGGGGAGGAACCCAGTACTTC	CSARLGGGTQYF
TRBJ2-3	many	TRBD2	TRBV20-1	TGCAGTGCTGCCCCGGGACTAGCGGGAGGTATAACCCTGAGCACAGATACGCAGTATTTT	CSAAPGLAGGITLSTDTQYF